The rows below give T cell receptor beta chains drawn from one sample of a study of shared T cell receptors in the human thymus. Data came from immunoSEQ multiplex PCR; TCRdb stores just in-frame clones and leaves some out. The sample carries more than 550,000 clones, 80% to 90% recorded once. The sample was also reused in another study, on human thymus T cells.

The specimen was thymocytes. These receptor sequences come from a girl younger than two with a congenital heart defect. The CDR3 runs from the conserved cysteine through the conserved F or W. Each record gives: clone size, V gene, J gene, D gene, CDR3 protein, CDR3 DNA. The D gene is left open where the match is weak. A clone size is listed for some rows: how often the clone was seen (once, few, many), or a class if it is expanded.

NA,TRBV7-2,TRBJ1-2,TRBD1,CASSSEEQGAGDGYTF,TGTGCCAGCAGCTCGGAGGAACAGGGGGCGGGGGATGGCTACACCTTC
NA,TRBV7-2,TRBJ1-3,NA,CASSLGAAGNTIYF,TGTGCCAGCAGCTTAGGAGCGGCTGGAAACACCATATATTTT
NA,TRBV19,TRBJ1-2,TRBD1,CASSIAGDRRSCLHYGYTF,TGTGCCAGTAGTATAGCTGGGGACAGAAGATCATGCCTCCACTATGGCTACACCTTC
NA,TRBV5-6,TRBJ2-7,TRBD1,CASSSEDREKYF,TGTGCCAGCAGCTCCGAGGACAGGGAAAAGTACTTC
NA,TRBV15,TRBJ1-1,NA,CATSPFVNTEAFF,TGTGCCACCTCCCCGTTTGTGAACACTGAAGCTTTCTTT
NA,TRBV30,TRBJ2-3,NA,CAWSVRGQQGNTDTQYF,TGTGCCTGGAGTGTACGTGGTCAACAGGGCAACACAGATACGCAGTATTTT
NA,TRBV29-1,TRBJ2-7,NA,CSATADNPPYEQYF,TGCAGCGCAACAGCCGACAACCCTCCCTACGAGCAGTACTTC
NA,TRBV18,TRBJ2-7,NA,CASSIPPYEEGGYEQYF,TGTGCCAGCTCGATTCCCCCTTACGAAGAAGGGGGTTACGAGCAGTACTTC
NA,TRBV5-1,TRBJ2-3,NA,CASSLALSTDTQYF,TGCGCCAGCAGCTTGGCACTAAGCACAGATACGCAGTATTTT
NA,TRBV5-1,TRBJ2-4,TRBD2,CASSFTSGGAKNIQYF,TGCGCCAGCAGCTTTACTAGCGGGGGGGCCAAAAACATTCAGTACTTC
NA,TRBV7-4,TRBJ1-2,TRBD1,CASSLVGVSDRGGYTF,TGTGCCAGCAGCTTAGTAGGGGTCTCGGACAGGGGTGGCTACACCTTC
NA,TRBV6-1,TRBJ1-1,NA,CASRTGHMNTEAFF,TGTGCCAGCAGGACGGGACACATGAACACTGAAGCTTTCTTT
NA,TRBV7-3,TRBJ2-2,NA,CASSLNTGELFF,TGTGCCAGCAGCCTGAACACCGGGGAGCTGTTTTTT
NA,TRBV5-6,TRBJ1-2,TRBD1,CASREKGVHRGLGSYGYTF,TGTGCCAGCAGGGAGAAGGGGGTTCACAGGGGGCTCGGAAGCTATGGCTACACCTTC
NA,TRBV10-2,TRBJ2-5,TRBD2,CASSDYLERGGLETQYF,TGCGCCAGCAGTGACTACCTAGAGCGGGGGGGCCTTGAGACCCAGTACTTC
NA,TRBV6-1,TRBJ1-3,TRBD1,CASSEGGTGVGLGNTIYF,TGTGCCAGCAGTGAAGGTGGGACAGGGGTTGGATTGGGAAACACCATATATTTT
NA,TRBV9,TRBJ2-3,NA,CASSEWGDTDTQYF,TGTGCCAGCAGCGAGTGGGGGGACACAGATACGCAGTATTTT
NA,TRBV7-2,TRBJ2-7,NA,CASSSMTGTLAYEQYF,TGTGCCAGCAGCTCCATGACCGGGACATTGGCCTACGAGCAGTACTTC
NA,TRBV19,TRBJ2-1,NA,CASIGQSIFEQFF,TGTGCCAGTATAGGACAGTCGATTTTTGAGCAGTTCTTC
once,TRBV6-6,TRBJ1-1,NA,CASSYGHMNTEAFF,TGTGCCAGCTCGTACGGACATATGAACACTGAAGCTTTCTTT
NA,TRBV30,TRBJ2-7,NA,CAWSVPLARGWSYEQYF,TGTGCCTGGAGTGTCCCCCTCGCCCGAGGTTGGTCCTACGAGCAGTACTTC
NA,TRBV5-6,TRBJ1-6,TRBD1,CASSLSVTGPEDSPLHF,TGTGCCAGCAGCTTGTCAGTGACAGGGCCGGAAGATTCACCCCTCCACTTT